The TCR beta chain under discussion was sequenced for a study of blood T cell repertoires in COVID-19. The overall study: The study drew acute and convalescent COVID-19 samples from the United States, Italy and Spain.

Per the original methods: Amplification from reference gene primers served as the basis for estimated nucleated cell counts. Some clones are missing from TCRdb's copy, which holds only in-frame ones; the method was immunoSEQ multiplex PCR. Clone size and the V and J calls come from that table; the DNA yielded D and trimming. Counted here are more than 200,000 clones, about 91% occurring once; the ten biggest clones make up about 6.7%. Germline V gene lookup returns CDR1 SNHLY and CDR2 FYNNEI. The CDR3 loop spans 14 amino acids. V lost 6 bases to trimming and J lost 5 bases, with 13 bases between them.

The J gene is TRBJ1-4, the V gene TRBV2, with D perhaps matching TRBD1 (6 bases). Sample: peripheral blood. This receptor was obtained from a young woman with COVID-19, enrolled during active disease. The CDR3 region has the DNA TGTGCCAGCAGCACCTTGGGGGCAAATGAAAAACTGTTTTTT. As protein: CASSTLGANEKLFF. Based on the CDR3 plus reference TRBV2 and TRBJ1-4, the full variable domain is EPEVTQTPSHQVTQMGQEVILRCVPISNHLYFYWYRQILGQKVEFLVSFYNNEISEKSEIFDDQFSVERPDGSNFTLKIRSTKLEDSAMYFCASSTLGANEKLFFGSGTQLSVL.